This T cell receptor beta chain was found in a study of naive and memory T cell subsets. Overall study findings and caveats: The RNA method is potentially sensitive to activation and differentiation changes.

There are many counts of this clonotype. Its matching antigen is unknown. After removal of 0 bases from V and 4 bases from J, the junction contained 3 bases not matched to a gene. Germline V lookup: CDR1 SGHRS, CDR2 YFSETQ. The length of the CDR3 is 14 residues. Adult healthy volunteers gave 2.5 ml peripheral blood for whole-blood RNA. TCR cDNA received a 3' ligated oligonucleotide that carried a UMI. Reverse transcription used DNase-treated unsorted total RNA, aiming for roughly 1 to 1,100 ng. Alpha and beta constant region primers primed reverse transcription for blood and skin samples. Four PCR rounds used nested alpha and beta constant region primers plus the SP2 primer. TCRdb ran MiXCR on the 5' RACE reads and lists one entry per CDR3 protein. The data show over 20,000 distinct CDR3 sequences, approximately 22% seen once.

The sequence came from a female donor in good health. The chain employs TRBV5-1 and TRBJ2-5, with 7 bases identical to TRBD1. CDR3 bases: TGCGCCAGCAGCTTGGAGGGGGCCAGAGAGACCCAGTACTTC. Protein product: CASSLEGARETQYF. The full variable domain, its missing parts supplied by reference TRBV5-1 and TRBJ2-5, is KAGVTQTPRYLIKTRGQQVTLSCSPISGHRSVSWYQQTPGQGLQFLFEYFSETQRNKGNFPGRFSGRQFSNSRSEMNVSTLELGDSALYLCASSLEGARETQYFGPGTRLLVL.